Presented here are 26 T cell receptor beta chains from one specimen sequenced in a study of blood T cells in healthy people across ages. A J-beta primer mix and a sample-barcoded 5' primer were used in a second PCR of about 7 to 12 cycles. MiXCR was run by TCRdb on the 5' RACE reads, yielding one entry per CDR3 protein. The sample has about 1,500,000 distinct CDR3 sequences; under 30% are singletons. Sequencing was carried out using blood. Receptors were obtained from a woman aged 30 to 39 in good health.

This clonotype was seen more than once but under ten times. This rearrangement joins TRBV19 to TRBJ1-2, with no clear D. V was clipped by 1 base and J by 3 bases, with 6 bases between them. The germline gives CDR1 LNHDA, CDR2 SQIVND (reference sequence). The CDR3 has 13 amino acids. CDR3 DNA sequence: TGTGCCAGTAGTATAGCAGGCTACTATGGCTACACCTTC. Its protein is CASSIAGYYGYTF.

The chain employs TRBV5-6 and TRBJ1-4, with D hard to call. This CDR3 spans 14 amino acids. Trimming removed 5 bases from V and 8 bases from J, with 16 bases in between. Germline lookup yields CDR1 SGHDT and CDR2 YYEEEE. Written as DNA, the CDR3 is TGTGCCAGCAGTCTTCGGGGAGTAAGCGAAAAACTGTTTTTT. This encodes CASSLRGVSEKLFF.

The gene calls are TRBV28 and TRBJ1-6; 9 bases are shared with TRBD1. The CDR3 has 14 amino acids. Unmatched junction bases numbered 4, after V lost 8 bases and J lost 5 bases. CDR1 and CDR2 (germline): MDHEN, SYDVKM. The CDR3 region has the DNA TGTGCCAGCCGACAGGGGGGCCATAATTCACCCCTCCACTTT. Translation gives CASRQGGHNSPLHF.

The CDR3 coding sequence is TGCGCCAGCAGCCTCGGACTGAACCTCTGCGAGCAGTACGTC. It is translated as CASSLGLNLCEQYV. The chain recombines TRBV4-3 with TRBJ2-7, with TRBD2 as a possible D gene (5 bases). CDR1 is LGHNA, CDR2 YSLEER, per germline. The CDR3 consists of 14 residues. V was clipped by 4 bases and J by 6 bases, with 16 bases between them.

This chain links TRBV29-1 with TRBJ1-3; tentatively, D is TRBD1 (5 bases). The germline CDR1 and CDR2 sequences are SQVTM and ANQGSEA. CDR3 length: 17 residues. The V end was cut by 4 bases, the J end by 2 bases, with 21 bases between. The CDR3 sequence: CSVVVGGRGSAGNTIYF. The CDR3 DNA sequence: TGCAGCGTTGTGGTTGGGGGGAGAGGGTCCGCTGGAAACACCATATATTTT.

This clonotype was picked up many times. This rearrangement joins TRBV2 to TRBJ2-6; TRBD1 matches at 9 bases. The germline gives CDR1 SNHLY, CDR2 FYNNEI. The CDR3 extends over 16 amino acids. Losses at the gene ends were 7 bases for V and 0 bases for J; bases not matched to a gene: 4. Written as DNA, the CDR3 is TGTGCCAGCATTCGGGACAGGGCCTCTGGGGCCAACGTCCTGACTTTC. It encodes CASIRDRASGANVLTF. Full variable domain (remainder filled in from reference TRBV2 and TRBJ2-6): EPEVTQTPSHQVTQMGQEVILRCVPISNHLYFYWYRQILGQKVEFLVSFYNNEISEKSEIFDDQFSVERPDGSNFTLKIRSTKLEDSAMYFCASIRDRASGANVLTFGAGSRLTVL.

This clonotype was seen only once. The chain employs TRBV27 and TRBJ1-2, with D tentatively TRBD1 (6 bases). This CDR3 region has 12 residues. The germline V gene has CDR1 MNHEY and CDR2 SMNVEV (reference sequence). V shed 3 bases and J shed 8 bases, with 10 bases lying between them. The DNA for the CDR3 is TGTGCCAGCAGTTTGTCGGGACACGGCTACACCTTC. It encodes CASSLSGHGYTF.

The J gene is TRBJ2-5, the V gene TRBV5-5; D is ambiguous. Germline V CDR1 and CDR2: SGHKS, YYEKEE (reference sequence). The V end lost 0 bases, the J end lost 11 bases, and 11 bases lay between the germline ends. The CDR3 extends over 12 amino acids. CDR3 DNA: TGTGCCAGCAGCTTGGTTTCAACTGAGCAGTACTTC. This encodes CASSLVSTEQYF. Full variable domain (remainder filled in from reference TRBV5-5 and TRBJ2-5): DAGVTQSPTHLIKTRGQQVTLRCSPISGHKSVSWYQQVLGQGPQFIFQYYEKEERGRGNFPDRFSARQFPNYSSELNVNALLLGDSALYLCASSLVSTEQYFGPGTRLLVL.

This clonotype was recorded at least ten times. This chain connects TRBV14 to TRBJ2-7; 8 bases map to TRBD2. The CDR3 covers 15 residues. CDR1 and CDR2 from the germline V gene are SGHDN and FVKESK. Trimming removed 4 bases from V and 0 bases from J; junction bases left unmatched: 5. CDR3 sequence reads: CASSLIAGSSYEQYF. Written as DNA, the CDR3 is TGTGCCAGCAGCCTCATAGCGGGGAGCTCCTACGAGCAGTACTTC.

As concerns this clonotype: This may be a read error, as it is one base from a much larger clone. V usage is TRBV7-3 and J usage is TRBJ2-1, with D maybe TRBD2 (5 bases). Germline values: CDR1 SGHTA, CDR2 FQGTGA. This CDR3 has 13 residues. CDR3 region: CAGSLYTGNEQFF. The CDR3 bases are TGTGCCGGCAGCCTTTATACGGGGAATGAGCAGTTCTTC.

V usage is TRBV12-3 or TRBV12-4 and J usage is TRBJ1-2, with no clear D. This CDR3 is 13 amino acids long. The ends were cut back, 6 bases at V and 7 bases at J, with 15 bases in the middle. The CDR3 DNA is TGTGCCAGCAGCCCCCCTGGAGGCTGTGGCTACACCTTC. The encoded protein is CASSPPGGCGYTF.

Only a few counts were recorded for this clonotype. The CDR3 DNA is TGTGCCAGCAGCCGGACTAGCCGGCGCGAGCAGTACTTC. Translation: CASSRTSRREQYF. The rearrangement links TRBV7-9 to TRBJ2-7; 8 bases align to TRBD2. CDR1 and CDR2 from the germline V gene are SEHNR and FQNEAQ (reference sequence). The CDR3 is made up of 13 amino acids. The trim removed 5 bases at V and 6 bases at J, leaving 6 bases unmatched. The complete variable domain, with remaining parts taken from reference TRBV7-9 and TRBJ2-7, reads DTGVSQNPRHKITKRGQNVTFRCDPISEHNRLYWYRQTLGQGPEFLTYFQNEAQLEKSRLLSDRFSAERPKGSFSTLEIQRTEQGDSAMYLCASSRTSRREQYFGPGTRLTVT.

This chain uses TRBV5-1 with TRBJ1-2; tentative D call: TRBD1 (5 bases). Trimming took off 0 bases at V and 4 bases at J, with 13 bases between the two ends. The CDR3 is 15 amino acids. Looked up from germline, CDR1 is SGHRS and CDR2 is YFSETQ. This CDR3 reads CASSLGDGGSYGYTF. In DNA, the CDR3 is TGCGCCAGCAGCTTGGGGGACGGAGGATCCTATGGCTACACCTTC.

The chain employs TRBV13 and TRBJ2-3; D may be TRBD2 (6 bases). The CDR3 runs 16 residues. Germline V CDR1 and CDR2: PRHDT, FYEKMQ (reference sequence). V was pared by 5 bases and J by 2 bases, with 17 bases between. CDR3 residues: CASSITTREPTDTQYF. In DNA form, the CDR3 reads TGTGCCAGCAGCATCACCACCCGGGAGCCCACAGATACGCAGTATTTT.

This clonotype was seen a few times. This chain joins TRBV5-1 and TRBJ2-5; a possible D gene is TRBD2 (5 bases). Per the germline V gene, CDR1 is SGHRS and CDR2 is YFSETQ. This CDR3 is built from 15 residues. Trimming cost V 4 bases and J 5 bases, with 18 bases left between them. CDR3 protein: CASSRESPWEETQYF. In DNA, the CDR3 is TGCGCCAGCAGCCGAGAATCACCCTGGGAGGAGACCCAGTACTTC.

With regard to this clonotype: Germline is not matched at one junction end, which may reflect a read error. The chain joins TRBV4-1 to TRBJ1-1, with 9 bases lining up with TRBD1. Germline CDR1 MGHRA, CDR2 YSYEKL. The CDR3 has 15 residues. Here the CDR3 reads CANSQTRGQGGEAFF. DNA of the CDR3: TGCGCCAACAGCCAAACTAGGGGACAGGGCGGTGAAGCTTTCTTT.

This clonotype was recorded a few times. CDR3 in DNA: TGTGCCAGCTCACCCGGACTAGCGGGAATTGATACGCAGTATTTT. Its translation: CASSPGLAGIDTQYF. The chain links TRBV18 to TRBJ2-3, with 12 nucleotides matching TRBD2. Looked up from germline, CDR1 is KGHSH and CDR2 is LQKENI. The V segment lost 3 bases and the J segment 6 bases; nucleotides outside the gene matches: 4. The CDR3 totals 15 residues.

This clonotype was counted a few times. V usage is TRBV11-2 and J usage is TRBJ2-7; D is unclear. The germline V gene encodes CDR1 SGHAT and CDR2 FQNNGV. The CDR3 has 15 amino acids. The V gene lost 1 base and the J gene lost 6 bases, with 16 bases spanning the gap. In nucleotides, the CDR3 is TGTGCCAGCAGCTTAGGACGAGGCCTCCGAACCGAGCAGTACTTC. Amino acids: CASSLGRGLRTEQYF.

The table lists this clonotype with a few counts. This chain joins TRBV27 and TRBJ2-1, with D perhaps TRBD1 (5 bases). Trimming shortened V by 3 bases and J by 6 bases, and 9 bases separated the two germline ends. The CDR3 contains 13 residues. The germline V gene encodes CDR1 MNHEY and CDR2 SMNVEV (reference sequence). CDR3 sequence reads: CASSFRRANEQFF. The DNA for the CDR3 is TGTGCCAGCAGTTTTCGCAGGGCCAATGAGCAGTTCTTC.

This clonotype was observed a handful of times. This chain connects TRBV6-2 or TRBV6-3 to TRBJ1-1; D gene uncertain. In germline, CDR1 is MNHEY, CDR2 SVGEGT. The CDR3 loop spans 16 amino acids. The V and J ends lost 4 bases and 4 bases respectively, with 19 bases between them. In DNA, the CDR3 is TGTGCCAGCAGTTCCGGGCCAGGCCAGGAGAGCACTGAAGCTTTCTTT. Amino acid sequence: CASSSGPGQESTEAFF.

There are a few counts of this clonotype. This chain uses TRBV5-1 with TRBJ2-6, with 7 bases lining up with TRBD1. J lost 0 bases, V lost 4 bases, and 10 bases had no gene match. The CDR3 totals 18 residues. The germline CDR1 and CDR2 sequences are SGHRS and YFSETQ. CDR3 DNA: TGCGCCAGCAGCGGCGGACAGGAGAGGATCTCTGGGGCCAACGTCCTGACTTTC. This encodes CASSGGQERISGANVLTF.

This clonotype turned up a few times. This rearrangement joins TRBV20-1 to TRBJ1-5, with unresolved D. The CDR3 is 12 residues long. The ends were cut back, 0 bases at V and 4 bases at J, with 4 bases in the middle. Germline assignment: CDR1 DFQATT and CDR2 SNEGSKA (reference sequence). The CDR3 spells CSARDRNQPQHF. CDR3 coding DNA: TGCAGTGCTAGAGATAGGAATCAGCCCCAGCATTTT.

This clonotype has only a few counts. The chain couples TRBV12-3 or TRBV12-4 to TRBJ2-1; D is uncertain. This CDR3 region has 15 residues. V was cut by 5 bases and J by 5 bases, with 16 bases left in between. CDR3 sequence reads: CASSIGSLVDNEQFF. DNA of the CDR3: TGTGCCAGCAGTATAGGGTCCCTCGTCGACAATGAGCAGTTCTTC.

This clonotype was counted a few times. V and J are TRBV29-1 and TRBJ1-2, with D tentatively TRBD1 (5 bases). Germline loops: CDR1 SQVTM, CDR2 ANQGSEA. The CDR3 is 14 amino acids. Deletions cut 8 bases from V and 7 bases from J, with 23 bases between. The CDR3 protein is CSSPSPDTTGGYTF. In DNA, the CDR3 is TGCAGCTCACCCTCCCCGGACACGACGGGTGGCTACACCTTC.

V is TRBV5-1 and J is TRBJ2-2, with 7 nucleotides matching TRBD1. In germline, CDR1 is SGHRS, CDR2 YFSETQ. CDR3 size: 16 residues. Trimming took 3 bases from V and 2 from J; bases not matched to a gene: 7. In DNA form, the CDR3 reads TGCGCCAGCAGCTGGCTCCGGGACAGTAACACCGGGGAGCTGTTTTTT. The encoded protein is CASSWLRDSNTGELFF.

The rearrangement uses TRBV12-5 and TRBJ2-4, with D possibly being TRBD1 (6 bases). The CDR3 loop spans 15 amino acids. Between the trimmed V and J ends, which lost 5 bases and 13 bases, there was a span of 24 bases. Germline V gene sequence: CDR1 LGHNT, CDR2 FRNRAP. The CDR3 sequence: CASGGPRGRANEQYF. The CDR3 region has the DNA TGTGCTAGTGGTGGACCCAGGGGCCGGGCCAATGAGCAGTACTTC.